These 13 T cell receptor beta chains were all obtained from the same sample, sequenced in a study of shared clonotypes between healthy human individuals. Clones were read by immunoSEQ multiplex PCR, and TCRdb kept only the in-frame ones, dropping some. The table lists about a million clones, about three quarters of them singletons, with roughly 1.5% in the top ten. The sample was memory CD4+ T cells sorted from blood. Sample subset: CD45RA-negative fraction. The source is a man between 18 and 35 years old in good health.

The V gene is TRBV9, the J gene TRBJ2-1; TRBD2 matches 11 bases. The CDR3 has 17 residues. Per the germline V gene, CDR1 is SGDLS and CDR2 is YYNGEE. The trim removed 4 bases at V and 2 bases at J, leaving 8 bases unmatched. In nucleotides, the CDR3 is TGTGCCAGCAGCCCTAGGACTAGCGGGTACACCTACAATGAGCAGTTCTTC. Its translation: CASSPRTSGYTYNEQFF.

The chain is built from TRBV7-8 and TRBJ2-1; 7 positions match TRBD2. The CDR3 is 17 residues long. V was clipped by 1 base and J by 3 bases; unmatched bases: 9. CDR1 and CDR2 from the germline V gene are SGHVS and FQNEAQ. The CDR3 sequence: CASSLGEAGPNYNEQFF. For the CDR3, the DNA is TGTGCCAGCAGCTTAGGCGAAGCGGGGCCCAACTACAATGAGCAGTTCTTC.

The chain carries TRBV28 and TRBJ2-5, with D possibly being TRBD1 (6 bases). There are 13 residues in the CDR3. In germline, CDR1 is MDHEN, CDR2 SYDVKM. The V end lost 7 bases, the J end lost 2 bases, and 11 bases lay between the germline ends. As DNA, the CDR3 is TGTGCCAGCACCATCCAGGGGCAAGAGACCCAGTACTTC. Translated, it gives CASTIQGQETQYF.

This clone appeared a single time. V is TRBV7-8 and J is TRBJ1-2; D is ambiguous. Germline-derived CDR1 and CDR2 are SGHVS and FQNEAQ. This CDR3 region has 13 residues. Trimming cost V 5 bases and J 2 bases, with 9 bases left between them. CDR3 amino acids: CASSPDENYGYTF. The CDR3 nucleotides read TGTGCCAGCAGCCCCGACGAGAACTATGGCTACACCTTC. The complete variable domain, with remaining parts taken from reference TRBV7-8 and TRBJ1-2, reads GAGVSQSPRYKVAKRGQDVALRCDPISGHVSLFWYQQALGQGPEFLTYFQNEAQLDKSGLPSDRFFAERPEGSVSTLKIQRTQQEDSAVYLCASSPDENYGYTFGSGTRLTVV.

This sequence joins TRBV10-3 and TRBJ1-6; maybe TRBD1 (6 bases). The V gene's germline CDR1 is ENHRY and CDR2 SYGVKD. The CDR3 has 15 residues. V was clipped by 0 bases and J by 7 bases, with 10 bases between them. This CDR3 is CAISESDSPNSPLHF. As DNA, the CDR3 is TGTGCCATCAGTGAGTCGGACAGTCCCAATTCACCCCTCCACTTT.

J is TRBJ2-7 and V is TRBV28; no clear D gene. Trimming shortened V by 6 bases and J by 7 bases, and 13 bases separated the two germline ends. Germline V gives CDR1 MDHEN, CDR2 SYDVKM. This CDR3 is built from 12 residues. The CDR3: CASSLNRREQYF. The CDR3 region has the DNA TGTGCCAGCAGCTTAAACAGAAGGGAGCAGTACTTC.

A few counts support this clone. The J gene is TRBJ2-3, the V gene TRBV7-2; possible D gene TRBD2, 6 bases. CDR3 length equals 19 residues. Per germline, CDR1 SGHTA and CDR2 FQGNSA. V was shortened by 5 bases and J by 2 bases, with 26 bases between the two germline ends. The CDR3 reads CASSPTPPTGVQVTDTQYF. CDR3 in DNA: TGTGCCAGCAGCCCCACACCCCCAACGGGAGTGCAGGTCACAGATACGCAGTATTTT. Supplemented by reference TRBV7-2 and TRBJ2-3, the full variable domain reads GAGVSQSPSNKVTEKGKDVELRCDPISGHTALYWYRQSLGQGLEFLIYFQGNSAPDKSGLPSDRFSAERTGGSVSTLTIQRTQQEDSAVYLCASSPTPPTGVQVTDTQYFGPGTRLTVL.

The chain links TRBV11-2 to TRBJ1-2; 7 nucleotides agree with TRBD1. There are 13 residues in the CDR3. Germline V lookup: CDR1 SGHAT, CDR2 FQNNGV. V shed 5 bases, J shed 3 bases, and the junction held 3 bases outside the gene matches. As DNA, the CDR3 is TGTGCCAGCAGCGAACAGGGGCACTATGGCTACACCTTC. It yields the protein CASSEQGHYGYTF.

This clone was counted a single time. The gene calls are TRBV6-5 and TRBJ2-7; 8 bases are shared with TRBD1. Germline V gives CDR1 MNHEY, CDR2 SVGAGI. V lost 0 bases and J lost 7; bases outside the gene matches: 11. The CDR3 totals 16 residues. This CDR3 is CASSYSAGTGQLEQYF. The CDR3 nucleotides are TGTGCCAGCAGTTACTCGGCCGGGACAGGCCAACTGGAGCAGTACTTC.

The chain uses TRBV11-3 and TRBJ1-1, with no clear D. With 1 base removed from V and 7 bases from J, the gap between germline ends came to 16 bases. In germline, CDR1 is SGHNT, CDR2 YENEEA. This CDR3 region has 15 residues. The CDR3 region is CASSLGALSSGEAFF. The CDR3 nucleotides read TGTGCCAGCAGCTTAGGAGCCCTCTCCTCGGGTGAAGCTTTCTTT.

This clone was observed a handful of times. V is TRBV7-2 and J is TRBJ2-7; D might be TRBD2 (5 bases). This CDR3 is built from 15 residues. V was shortened by 1 base and J by 4 bases, with 14 bases between the two germline ends. Germline CDR1 SGHTA, CDR2 FQGNSA. The CDR3 sequence is CASSLGFRAGYEQYF. The CDR3, as DNA: TGTGCCAGCAGCTTAGGATTCCGCGCGGGTTACGAGCAGTACTTC.

Concerning this clone: Distinct nucleotide sequences in the sample also encode this CDR3. The chain is built from TRBV5-1 and TRBJ1-1; D uncertain. In germline, CDR1 is SGHRS, CDR2 YFSETQ. The CDR3 loop spans 14 amino acids. V lost 0 bases, J lost 0 bases, and 6 bases lay in between. CDR3 bases: TGCGCCAGCAGCTTGGGAAGGGTGAACACTGAAGCTTTCTTT. Residues: CASSLGRVNTEAFF. The entire variable domain, with the rest obtained from reference TRBV5-1 and TRBJ1-1, is as follows: KAGVTQTPRYLIKTRGQQVTLSCSPISGHRSVSWYQQTPGQGLQFLFEYFSETQRNKGNFPGRFSGRQFSNSRSEMNVSTLELGDSALYLCASSLGRVNTEAFFGQGTRLTVV.

This clone has only a few counts. This chain connects TRBV5-1 to TRBJ1-2; TRBD1 aligns across 7 bases. CDR1 is SGHRS, CDR2 YFSETQ, per germline. The trim removed 1 base at V and 8 bases at J, leaving 8 bases unmatched. The length of the CDR3 is 14 residues. The CDR3 here is CASSLRQGGLGYTF. DNA for the CDR3: TGCGCCAGCAGCTTGAGACAGGGTGGGCTCGGCTACACCTTC. Based on the CDR3 plus reference TRBV5-1 and TRBJ1-2, the full variable domain is KAGVTQTPRYLIKTRGQQVTLSCSPISGHRSVSWYQQTPGQGLQFLFEYFSETQRNKGNFPGRFSGRQFSNSRSEMNVSTLELGDSALYLCASSLRQGGLGYTFGSGTRLTVV.